This T cell receptor beta chain was captured by sequencing in a study of blood T cell repertoires in COVID-19. For the study at large: Some COVID-19 samples were acute and others convalescent; all came from the United States, Italy and Spain.

Assay used: immunoSEQ multiplex PCR; TCRdb lists only in-frame clones, some missing. The table includes about 160,000 clones, about 80% detected once. This CDR3 is 15 amino acids long. Germline V gene sequence: CDR1 SQVTM, CDR2 ANQGSEA. After removal of 6 bases from V and 5 bases from J, the junction contained 10 bases not matched to a gene. The chain recombines TRBV29-1 with TRBJ2-1; 10 bases are shared with TRBD1. The sample consisted of peripheral blood. The sequence derives from an elderly woman with acute or convalescent COVID-19. This CDR3 reads CSVSTGTGVHNEQFF. Written as DNA, the CDR3 is TGCAGCGTGAGTACCGGGACAGGGGTACACAATGAGCAGTTCTTC.